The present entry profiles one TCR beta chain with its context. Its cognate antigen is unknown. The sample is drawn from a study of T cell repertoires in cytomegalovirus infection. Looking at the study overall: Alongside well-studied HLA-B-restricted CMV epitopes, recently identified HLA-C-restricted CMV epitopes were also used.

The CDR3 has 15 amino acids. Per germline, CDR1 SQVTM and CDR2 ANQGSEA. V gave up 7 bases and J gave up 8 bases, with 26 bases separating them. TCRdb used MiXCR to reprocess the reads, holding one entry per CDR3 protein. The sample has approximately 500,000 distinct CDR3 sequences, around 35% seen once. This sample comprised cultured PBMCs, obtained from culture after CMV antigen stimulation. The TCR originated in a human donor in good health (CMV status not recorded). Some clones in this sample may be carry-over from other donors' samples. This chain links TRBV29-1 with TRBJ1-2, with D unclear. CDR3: CSAYATAPRPSGYTF. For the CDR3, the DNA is TGCAGCGCATATGCGACCGCCCCTCGGCCGTCGGGCTACACCTTC.